This entry lists 21 T cell receptor beta chains sequenced from one sample in a study of regulatory T cells in long-lasting Graves disease. TCR beta libraries were built with iRepertoire HTBI primers and Arm-PCR of CDR3 regions. Each CDR3 protein gets one entry after TCRdb re-called the multiplex PCR reads with MiXCR. The sample carries about 340,000 distinct CDR3 sequences, around 20% recorded once. Specified time point: persistent/refractory GD, antithyroid drugs over 5 years with positive TRAb. Construction of the TCR library relied on RNA isolated from PBMCs. The sample consisted of peripheral blood mononuclear cells (PBMCs), taken when the disease was refractory, from a patient treated with antithyroid drugs. The receptor source for this set is a female donor with Graves disease.

The table lists this clonotype with a few counts. This chain links TRBV20-1 with TRBJ1-5, with no clear D. The V gene's germline CDR1 is DFQATT and CDR2 SNEGSKA (reference sequence). The CDR3 loop spans 12 amino acids. Trimming removed 2 bases from V and 6 bases from J, with 8 bases in between. The CDR3 DNA reads TGCAGTGCTAGAACAGTGGGTCAGCCCCAGCATTTT. Translating gives CSARTVGQPQHF.

This clonotype showed up many times. V is TRBV28 and J is TRBJ1-5; 8 nucleotides line up with TRBD1. V was clipped by 8 bases and J by 6 bases; unmatched bases: 9. The CDR3 has 14 residues. Germline loops: CDR1 MDHEN, CDR2 SYDVKM. The CDR3 loop is CASLQGAGSQPQHF. The CDR3 DNA reads as TGTGCCAGCCTCCAGGGGGCTGGGTCTCAGCCCCAGCATTTT.

Only a few counts were recorded for this clonotype. The gene calls are TRBV6-2 or TRBV6-3 and TRBJ1-2; D is possibly TRBD1 (5 bases). The V gene lost 5 bases and the J gene lost 2 bases, with 9 bases spanning the gap. The CDR3 consists of 13 residues. Germline values: CDR1 MNHEY, CDR2 SVGEGT. The CDR3: CASSTEGNYGYTF. In nucleotides, the CDR3 is TGTGCCAGCAGTACTGAGGGGAACTATGGCTACACCTTC.

This clonotype was seen repeatedly, ten times or more. This sequence joins TRBV12-3 or TRBV12-4 and TRBJ2-2; TRBD2 matches 12 bases. The CDR3 totals 14 residues. The junction had 5 bases not matched to a gene; V was cut back by 8 bases and J by 7 bases. This CDR3 is CASGLAGWGGELFF. CDR3 DNA: TGTGCCAGCGGACTAGCGGGATGGGGCGGGGAGCTGTTTTTT.

The CDR3 bases are TGTGCCTGGAGTACAGGATCTACCTCTGGGGCCAACGTCCTGACTTTC. Its protein is CAWSTGSTSGANVLTF. The chain employs TRBV30 and TRBJ2-6; D may be TRBD1 (5 bases). The length of the CDR3 is 16 residues. With 2 bases removed from V and 0 bases from J, the gap between germline ends came to 11 bases. The germline CDR1 and CDR2 sequences are GTSNPN and SVGIG (reference sequence).

In this sample, this clonotype turned up a few times. V gene TRBV18 combines with J gene TRBJ1-2; 9 bases agree with TRBD1. The length of the CDR3 is 13 residues. Germline trimming cut 6 bases from V and 13 bases from J; bases unmatched to any gene: 12. Germline loops: CDR1 KGHSH, CDR2 LQKENI. CDR3 residues: CASSPGQGGFSTF. CDR3 nucleotide sequence: TGTGCCAGCTCTCCGGGACAGGGAGGTTTCTCCACCTTC.

The rearrangement uses TRBV19 and TRBJ1-2; the D is unclear. The CDR3 length is 14 residues. With 7 bases removed from V and 2 bases from J, the gap between germline ends came to 14 bases. From germline, CDR1 is LNHDA and CDR2 SQIVND (reference sequence). CDR3 coding DNA: TGTGCCAGTACCGGCCAAGGCAGGAACTATGGCTACACCTTC. Protein: CASTGQGRNYGYTF. The variable domain in full, with the rest retrieved from reference TRBV19 and TRBJ1-2, is DGGITQSPKYLFRKEGQNVTLSCEQNLNHDAMYWYRQDPGQGLRLIYYSQIVNDFQKGDIAEGYSVSREKKESFPLTVTSAQKNPTAFYLCASTGQGRNYGYTFGSGTRLTVV.

On this clonotype itself: A single base separates this from a much larger clone, so it may be a read error. This rearrangement joins TRBV7-9 to TRBJ1-1, with TRBD1 matching over 8 bases. This CDR3 region has 14 residues. Per germline, CDR1 SEHNR and CDR2 FQNEAQ (reference sequence). This CDR3 is CTSSERQGFTEAFF. The CDR3 DNA is TGTACCAGCAGCGAGAGACAGGGGTTCACTGAAGCTTTCTTT.

At least ten counts were recorded for this clonotype. This sequence joins TRBV12-5 and TRBJ1-1, with TRBD1 as a possible D gene (6 bases). V was cut by 2 bases and J by 6 bases, with 22 bases left in between. Germline V gene sequence: CDR1 LGHNT, CDR2 FRNRAP. CDR3 size: 17 residues. The CDR3 sequence is CASGLTGQGIGYAEAFF. Here the CDR3 DNA reads TGTGCTAGTGGTTTGACCGGGCAGGGGATCGGATACGCTGAAGCTTTCTTT.

This clonotype was detected ten times or more. The genes are TRBV27 and TRBJ1-6; D gene uncertain. V dropped 2 bases and J dropped 6 bases, with 17 bases sitting between them. Germline V gene lookup returns CDR1 MNHEY and CDR2 SMNVEV (reference sequence). The CDR3 contains 17 residues. CDR3: CASSLSVGRIRNSPLHF. The CDR3 bases are TGTGCCAGCAGTTTAAGTGTCGGAAGAATTCGTAATTCACCCCTCCACTTT.

The chain uses TRBV11-2 and TRBJ2-2; 11 bases fit TRBD1. Trimming cost V 7 bases and J 6 bases; bases outside gene matches: 10. The CDR3 runs 16 residues. Looked up from germline, CDR1 is SGHAT and CDR2 is FQNNGV. The CDR3 here is CASTYIGQGASGELFF. In nucleotides, the CDR3 is TGTGCCAGCACCTACATCGGACAGGGGGCTTCCGGGGAGCTGTTTTTT.

There are many counts of this clonotype. This chain connects TRBV11-2 to TRBJ1-6; 8 bases are shared with TRBD1. Germline loops: CDR1 SGHAT, CDR2 FQNNGV. V lost 1 base, J lost 16 bases, and 6 bases stayed unmatched. This CDR3 has 13 residues. The CDR3 DNA sequence: TGTGCCAGCAGCTTAGGTCAGACAGGGGTTCTCCACTTT. Protein sequence: CASSLGQTGVLHF.

This clonotype appeared once. This may stem from a read error, because a much larger clone lies one nucleotide away. The chain couples TRBV6-1 to TRBJ1-4, with TRBD1 identical over 8 bases. Per germline, CDR1 MNHNS and CDR2 SASEGT. The CDR3 length is 15 residues. CDR3 nucleotide sequence: TGTGCCAGCAGGGCAGCCGGGACAGGAAACGAAAAACCGTTTTTT. The encoded protein is CASRAAGTGNEKPFF.

This clonotype was counted ten times or more. The chain joins TRBV5-4 to TRBJ1-1; 8 nucleotides align to TRBD1. The V gene's germline CDR1 is SGHNT and CDR2 YYREEE (reference sequence). V shed 5 bases and J 4 bases; nucleotides not matched to a gene: 7. The CDR3 consists of 14 residues. The CDR3 region has the DNA TGTGCCAGCAGTTCTCCTGACAGGGGCACTGAAGCTTTCTTT. The encoded protein is CASSSPDRGTEAFF.

This clonotype showed up many times. The V gene is TRBV11-3, the J gene TRBJ1-1, with D hard to call. Germline V CDR1 and CDR2: SGHNT, YENEEA. The CDR3 spans 12 residues. V lost 4 bases and J 5 bases, leaving 8 bases between the germline ends. The CDR3, as DNA: TGTGCCAGCAGCTGGCGGGCAACTGAAGCTTTCTTT. It yields the protein CASSWRATEAFF.

This clonotype showed up just a few times. CDR3 DNA sequence: TGTGCCAGCAGCCCTACTAGCGGGAGTAATTACGAGCAGTACTTC. As protein: CASSPTSGSNYEQYF. The chain links TRBV7-2 to TRBJ2-7; 11 bases map to TRBD2. The CDR3 has 15 residues. After removal of 5 bases from V and 4 bases from J, the junction contained 7 bases not matched to a gene. CDR1 is SGHTA, CDR2 FQGNSA, per germline.

This clonotype has just a few counts. This sequence joins TRBV5-4 and TRBJ1-2; tentatively, D is TRBD1 (5 bases). V was cut by 4 bases and J by 4 bases, with 11 bases left in between. This CDR3 contains 13 residues. Germline loops: CDR1 SGHNT, CDR2 YYREEE (reference sequence). CDR3 residues: CASSRRQTYGYTF. CDR3 bases: TGTGCCAGCAGCCGCCGACAGACCTATGGCTACACCTTC.

Many counts were recorded for this clonotype. The chain combines TRBV20-1 with TRBJ1-6; 10 nucleotides line up with TRBD1. V lost 6 bases, J lost 7 bases, and 3 bases stayed unmatched. This CDR3 has 13 amino acids. Germline V gene lookup returns CDR1 DFQATT and CDR2 SNEGSKA (reference sequence). As DNA, the CDR3 is TGCAGTGCCCCGGACAGGGGGAATTCACCCCTCCACTTT. Protein product: CSAPDRGNSPLHF.

This chain uses TRBV20-1 with TRBJ1-6; no definite D call. CDR1 and CDR2 from the germline V gene are DFQATT and SNEGSKA (reference sequence). CDR3 length: 13 amino acids. The germline V and J ends were trimmed by 3 bases and 8 bases, with 11 bases remaining between them. CDR3 nucleotide sequence: TGCAGTGCTAGGTTGGAGGGAGATTCACCCCTCCACTTT. Its protein product is CSARLEGDSPLHF.

This clonotype was found many times. The chain recombines TRBV11-2 with TRBJ2-7; D perhaps matches TRBD1 (5 bases). The germline V gene encodes CDR1 SGHAT and CDR2 FQNNGV. There are 15 residues in the CDR3. Trimming took 2 bases from V and 3 from J, leaving 14 bases between them. The CDR3 sequence: CASSLTQGPNYEQYF. The CDR3 DNA sequence: TGTGCCAGCAGCTTAACGCAGGGCCCCAACTACGAGCAGTACTTC.

At least ten counts were recorded for this clonotype. The chain employs TRBV29-1 and TRBJ1-2; no clear D. Trimming stripped 4 bases from V and 3 bases from J, with 6 bases between. The CDR3 contains 11 residues. Per germline, CDR1 SQVTM and CDR2 ANQGSEA. In nucleotides, the CDR3 is TGCAGCGTTGCGAGGGACTATGGCTACACCTTC. Amino acids: CSVARDYGYTF.